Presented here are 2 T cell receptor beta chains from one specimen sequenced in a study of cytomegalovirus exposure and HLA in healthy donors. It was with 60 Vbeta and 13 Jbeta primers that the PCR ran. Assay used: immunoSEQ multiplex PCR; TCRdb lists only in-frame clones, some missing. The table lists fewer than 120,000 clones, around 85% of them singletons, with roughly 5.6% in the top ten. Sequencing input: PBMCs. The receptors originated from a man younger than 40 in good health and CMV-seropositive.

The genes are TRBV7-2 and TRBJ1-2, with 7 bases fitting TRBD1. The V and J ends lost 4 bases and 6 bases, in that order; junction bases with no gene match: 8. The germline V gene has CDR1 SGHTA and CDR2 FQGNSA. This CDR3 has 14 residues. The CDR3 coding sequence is TGTGCCAGCAGCTCCGGACAGGATGTCCATGGCTACACCTTC. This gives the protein CASSSGQDVHGYTF.

The chain's CDR3 is CASSLADNYGYTF. In DNA, the CDR3 is TGCGCCAGCAGCTTGGCAGATAACTATGGCTACACCTTC. The V and J genes are TRBV5-1 and TRBJ1-2; D is ambiguous. The CDR3 consists of 13 residues. Germline V gives CDR1 SGHRS, CDR2 YFSETQ. V was clipped by 0 bases and J by 1 base, with 4 bases between them.